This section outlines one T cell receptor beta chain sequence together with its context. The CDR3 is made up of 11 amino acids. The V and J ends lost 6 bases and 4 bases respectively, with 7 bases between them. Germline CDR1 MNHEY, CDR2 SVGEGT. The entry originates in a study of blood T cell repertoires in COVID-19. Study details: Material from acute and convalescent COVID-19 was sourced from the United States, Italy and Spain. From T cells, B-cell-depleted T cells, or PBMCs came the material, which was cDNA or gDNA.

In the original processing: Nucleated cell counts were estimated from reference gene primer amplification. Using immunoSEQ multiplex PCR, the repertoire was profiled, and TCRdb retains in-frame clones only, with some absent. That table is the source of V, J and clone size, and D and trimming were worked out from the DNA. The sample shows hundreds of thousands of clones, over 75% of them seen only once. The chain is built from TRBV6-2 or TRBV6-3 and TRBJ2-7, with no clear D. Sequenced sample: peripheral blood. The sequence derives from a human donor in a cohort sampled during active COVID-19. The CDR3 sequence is CASSNRYEQYF. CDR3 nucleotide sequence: TGTGCCAGCAGCAACAGATACGAGCAGTACTTC.